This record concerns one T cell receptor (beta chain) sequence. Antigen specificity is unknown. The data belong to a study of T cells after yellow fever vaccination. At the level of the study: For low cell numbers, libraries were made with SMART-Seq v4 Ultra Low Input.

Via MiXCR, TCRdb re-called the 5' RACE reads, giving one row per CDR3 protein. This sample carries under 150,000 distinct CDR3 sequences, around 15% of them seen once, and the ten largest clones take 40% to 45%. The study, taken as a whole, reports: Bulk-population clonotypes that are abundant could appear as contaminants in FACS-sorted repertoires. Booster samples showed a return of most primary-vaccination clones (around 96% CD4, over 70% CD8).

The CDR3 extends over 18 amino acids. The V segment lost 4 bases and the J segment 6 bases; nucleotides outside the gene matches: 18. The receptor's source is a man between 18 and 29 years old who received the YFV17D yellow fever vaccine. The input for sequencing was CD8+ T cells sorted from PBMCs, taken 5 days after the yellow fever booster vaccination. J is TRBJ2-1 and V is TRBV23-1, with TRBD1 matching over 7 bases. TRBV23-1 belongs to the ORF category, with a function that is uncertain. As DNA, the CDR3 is TGCGCCAGCAGTCCCCCCTCCTGCGGCAGGGGGAAGTTCAATGAGCAGTTCTTC. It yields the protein CASSPPSCGRGKFNEQFF.